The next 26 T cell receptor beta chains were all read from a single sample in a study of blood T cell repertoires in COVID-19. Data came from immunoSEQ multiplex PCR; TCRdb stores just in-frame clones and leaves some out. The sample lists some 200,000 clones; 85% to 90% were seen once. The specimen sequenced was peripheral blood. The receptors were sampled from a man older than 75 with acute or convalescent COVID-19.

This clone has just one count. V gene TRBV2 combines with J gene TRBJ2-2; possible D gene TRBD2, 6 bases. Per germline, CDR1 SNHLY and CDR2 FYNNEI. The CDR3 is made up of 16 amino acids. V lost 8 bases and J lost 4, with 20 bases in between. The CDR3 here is CASEIVSGVGTGELFF. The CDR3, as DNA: TGTGCCAGCGAGATAGTTTCGGGGGTGGGCACCGGGGAGCTGTTTTTT. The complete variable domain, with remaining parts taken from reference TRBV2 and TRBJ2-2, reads EPEVTQTPSHQVTQMGQEVILRCVPISNHLYFYWYRQILGQKVEFLVSFYNNEISEKSEIFDDQFSVERPDGSNFTLKIRSTKLEDSAMYFCASEIVSGVGTGELFFGEGSRLTVL.

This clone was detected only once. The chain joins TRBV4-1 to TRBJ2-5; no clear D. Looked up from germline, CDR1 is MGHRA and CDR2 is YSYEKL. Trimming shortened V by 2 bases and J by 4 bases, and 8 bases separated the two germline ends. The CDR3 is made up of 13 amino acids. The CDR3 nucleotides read TGCGCCAGCAGCCAAATAATCCGAGAGACCCAGTACTTC. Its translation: CASSQIIRETQYF.

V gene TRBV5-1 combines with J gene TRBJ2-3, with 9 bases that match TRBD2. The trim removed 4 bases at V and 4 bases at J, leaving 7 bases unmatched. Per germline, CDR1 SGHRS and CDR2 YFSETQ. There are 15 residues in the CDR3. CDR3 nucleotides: TGCGCCAGCAGCAGTAGCGGGAGCGTAGCAGATACGCAGTATTTT. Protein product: CASSSSGSVADTQYF.

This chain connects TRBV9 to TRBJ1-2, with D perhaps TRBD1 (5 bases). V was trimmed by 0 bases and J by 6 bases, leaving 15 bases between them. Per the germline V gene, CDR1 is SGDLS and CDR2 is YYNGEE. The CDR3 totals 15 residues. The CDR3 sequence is CASSVVDSRSHGYTF. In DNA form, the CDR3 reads TGTGCCAGCAGCGTAGTCGACAGCCGGAGCCATGGCTACACCTTC.

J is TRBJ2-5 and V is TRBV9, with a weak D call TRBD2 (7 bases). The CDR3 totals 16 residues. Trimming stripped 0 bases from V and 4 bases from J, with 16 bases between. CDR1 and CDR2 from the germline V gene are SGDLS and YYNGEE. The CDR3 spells CASSVGKRGGSETQYF. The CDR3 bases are TGTGCCAGCAGCGTAGGGAAAAGGGGGGGATCAGAGACCCAGTACTTC. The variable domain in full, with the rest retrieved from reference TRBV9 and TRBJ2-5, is DSGVTQTPKHLITATGQRVTLRCSPRSGDLSVYWYQQSLDQGLQFLIQYYNGEERAKGNILERFSAQQFPDLHSELNLSSLELGDSALYFCASSVGKRGGSETQYFGPGTRLLVL.

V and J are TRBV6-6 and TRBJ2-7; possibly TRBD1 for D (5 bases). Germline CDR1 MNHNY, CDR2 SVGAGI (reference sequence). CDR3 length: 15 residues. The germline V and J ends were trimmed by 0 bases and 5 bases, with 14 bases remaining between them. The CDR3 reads CASSYSPAGWDEQYF. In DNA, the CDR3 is TGTGCCAGCAGTTACTCACCCGCAGGGTGGGACGAGCAGTACTTC.

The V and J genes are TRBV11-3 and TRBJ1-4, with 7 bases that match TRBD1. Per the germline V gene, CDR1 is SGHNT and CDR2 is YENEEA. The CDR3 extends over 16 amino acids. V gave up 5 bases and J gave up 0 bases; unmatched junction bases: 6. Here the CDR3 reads CASSAEGATTNEKLFF. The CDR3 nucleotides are TGTGCCAGCAGCGCGGAGGGGGCCACAACTAATGAAAAACTGTTTTTT. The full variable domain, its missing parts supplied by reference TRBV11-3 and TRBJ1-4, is EAGVVQSPRYKIIEKKQPVAFWCNPISGHNTLYWYLQNLGQGPELLIRYENEEAVDDSQLPKDRFSAERLKGVDSTLKIQPAELGDSAVYLCASSAEGATTNEKLFFGSGTQLSVL.

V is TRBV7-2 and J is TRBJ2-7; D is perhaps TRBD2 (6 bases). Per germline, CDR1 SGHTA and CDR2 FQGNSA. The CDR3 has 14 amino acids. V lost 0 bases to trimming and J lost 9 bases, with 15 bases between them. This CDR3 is CASSLAPGGEVQYV. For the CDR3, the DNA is TGTGCCAGCAGCTTAGCACCCGGGGGAGAAGTGCAGTACGTC.

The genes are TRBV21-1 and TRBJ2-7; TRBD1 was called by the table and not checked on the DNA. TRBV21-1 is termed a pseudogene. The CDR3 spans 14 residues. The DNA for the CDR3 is TGTGCCAGCAGCAAAGTGGGACAAACCTACGAGCAGTACGTC. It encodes CASSKVGQTYEQYV.

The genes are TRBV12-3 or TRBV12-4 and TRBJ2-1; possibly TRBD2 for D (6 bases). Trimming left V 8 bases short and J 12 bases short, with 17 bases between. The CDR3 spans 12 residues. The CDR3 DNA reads TGTGCCAGCGGTCGGGAGCAGACCCCGCAGTTCTTC. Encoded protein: CASGREQTPQFF.

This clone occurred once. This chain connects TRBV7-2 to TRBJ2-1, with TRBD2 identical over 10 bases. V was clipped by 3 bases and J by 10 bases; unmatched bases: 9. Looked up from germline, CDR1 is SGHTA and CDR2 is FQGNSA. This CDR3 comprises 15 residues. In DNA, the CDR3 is TGTGCCAGCAGCTTGGGGACTAGCGTCTTGGGGGAGCAGTTCTTC. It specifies CASSLGTSVLGEQFF. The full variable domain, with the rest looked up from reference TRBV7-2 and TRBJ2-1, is GAGVSQSPSNKVTEKGKDVELRCDPISGHTALYWYRQSLGQGLEFLIYFQGNSAPDKSGLPSDRFSAERTGGSVSTLTIQRTQQEDSAVYLCASSLGTSVLGEQFFGPGTRLTVL.

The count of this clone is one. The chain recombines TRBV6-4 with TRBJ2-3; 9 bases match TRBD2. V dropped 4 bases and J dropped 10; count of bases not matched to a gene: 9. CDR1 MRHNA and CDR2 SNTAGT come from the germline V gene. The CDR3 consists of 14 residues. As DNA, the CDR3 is TGTGCCAGCAGTGGCCATAGCGGGAGTAGTGCGCAGTATTTT. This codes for CASSGHSGSSAQYF.

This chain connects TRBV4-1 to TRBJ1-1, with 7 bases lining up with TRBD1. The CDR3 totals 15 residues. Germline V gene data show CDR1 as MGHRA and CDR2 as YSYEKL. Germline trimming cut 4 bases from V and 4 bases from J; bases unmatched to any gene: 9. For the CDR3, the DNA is TGCGCCAGCAGCCCTACCTTGACAGGGAGCACTGAAGCTTTCTTT. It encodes CASSPTLTGSTEAFF.

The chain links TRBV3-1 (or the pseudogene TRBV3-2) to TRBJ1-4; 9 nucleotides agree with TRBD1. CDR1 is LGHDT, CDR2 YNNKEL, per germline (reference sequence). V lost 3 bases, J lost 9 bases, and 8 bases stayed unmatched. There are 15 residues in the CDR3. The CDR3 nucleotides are TGTGCCAGCAGCCACGCACAGGGGGCGCTTCAAAAACTGTTTTTT. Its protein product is CASSHAQGALQKLFF.

CDR3 nucleotides: TGTGCCAGCAGGACAGGGGTAAACACTGAAGCTTTCTTT. Translated, it gives CASRTGVNTEAFF. The chain is built from TRBV6-5 and TRBJ1-1; 8 nucleotides align to TRBD1. This CDR3 contains 13 residues. Germline V CDR1 and CDR2: MNHEY, SVGAGI. Trimming removed 6 bases from V and 2 bases from J; junction bases left unmatched: 2.

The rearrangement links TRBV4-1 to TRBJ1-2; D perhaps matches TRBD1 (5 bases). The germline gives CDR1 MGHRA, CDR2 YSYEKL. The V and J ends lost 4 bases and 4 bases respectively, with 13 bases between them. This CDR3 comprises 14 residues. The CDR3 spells CASSPGLRGYGYTF. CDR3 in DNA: TGCGCCAGCAGCCCGGGACTTAGGGGCTATGGCTACACCTTC.

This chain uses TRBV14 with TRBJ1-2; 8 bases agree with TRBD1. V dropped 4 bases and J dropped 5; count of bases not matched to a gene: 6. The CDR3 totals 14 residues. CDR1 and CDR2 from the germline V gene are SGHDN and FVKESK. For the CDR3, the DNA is TGTGCCAGCAGCCCCGGACAGGGTGGGTATGGCTACACCTTC. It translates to CASSPGQGGYGYTF.

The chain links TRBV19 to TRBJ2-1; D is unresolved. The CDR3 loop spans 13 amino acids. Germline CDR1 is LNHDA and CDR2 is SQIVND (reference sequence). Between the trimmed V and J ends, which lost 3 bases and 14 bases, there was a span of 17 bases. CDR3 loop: CASSISGAGVEFF. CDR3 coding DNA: TGTGCCAGTAGTATCTCCGGAGCTGGTGTGGAGTTCTTC.

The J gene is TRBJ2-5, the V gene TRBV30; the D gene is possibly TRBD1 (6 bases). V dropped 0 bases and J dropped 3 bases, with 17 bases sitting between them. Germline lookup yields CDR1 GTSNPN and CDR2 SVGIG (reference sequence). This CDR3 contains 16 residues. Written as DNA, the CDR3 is TGTGCCTGGAGTGTACGAGGCCCGGGACAAAAAGAGACCCAGTACTTC. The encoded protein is CAWSVRGPGQKETQYF.

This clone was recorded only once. The CDR3 protein is CAISESAGTGRYEQYF. In nucleotides, the CDR3 is TGTGCCATCAGTGAGTCGGCGGGGACAGGGAGGTACGAGCAGTACTTC. This rearrangement joins TRBV10-3 to TRBJ2-7, with 9 positions matching TRBD1. The CDR3 is 16 residues long. With V trimmed by 0 bases and J by 4 bases, 7 bases remained unmatched. Germline CDR1 and CDR2: ENHRY and SYGVKD.

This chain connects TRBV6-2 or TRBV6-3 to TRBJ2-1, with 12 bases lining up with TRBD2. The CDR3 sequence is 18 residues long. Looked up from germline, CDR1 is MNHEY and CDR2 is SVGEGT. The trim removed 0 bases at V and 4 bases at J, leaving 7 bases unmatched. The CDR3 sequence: CASSYSGLAGRTYNEQFF. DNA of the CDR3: TGTGCCAGCAGTTACTCTGGACTAGCGGGAAGAACGTACAATGAGCAGTTCTTC.

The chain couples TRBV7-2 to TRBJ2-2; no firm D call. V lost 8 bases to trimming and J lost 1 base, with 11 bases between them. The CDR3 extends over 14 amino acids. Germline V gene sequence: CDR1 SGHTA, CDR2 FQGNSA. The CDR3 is CASRDNLNTGELFF. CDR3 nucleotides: TGTGCCAGCCGTGACAACTTGAACACCGGGGAGCTGTTTTTT. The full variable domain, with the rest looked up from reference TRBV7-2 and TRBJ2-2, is GAGVSQSPSNKVTEKGKDVELRCDPISGHTALYWYRQSLGQGLEFLIYFQGNSAPDKSGLPSDRFSAERTGGSVSTLTIQRTQQEDSAVYLCASRDNLNTGELFFGEGSRLTVL.

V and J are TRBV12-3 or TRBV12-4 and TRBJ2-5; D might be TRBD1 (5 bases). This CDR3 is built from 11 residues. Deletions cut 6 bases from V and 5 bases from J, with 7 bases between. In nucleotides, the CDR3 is TGTGCCAGCAGGGCAGGGGAGACCCAGTACTTC. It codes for CASRAGETQYF.

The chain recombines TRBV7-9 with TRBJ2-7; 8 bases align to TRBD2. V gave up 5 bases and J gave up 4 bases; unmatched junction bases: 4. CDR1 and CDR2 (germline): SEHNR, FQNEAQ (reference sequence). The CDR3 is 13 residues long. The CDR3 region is CASSPTSVYEQYF. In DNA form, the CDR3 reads TGTGCCAGCAGCCCGACTAGCGTATACGAGCAGTACTTC.

For the CDR3, the DNA is TGTGCCAGTAGCATCGGGACAGCGGAGGGTGGCTACACCTTC. Residues: CASSIGTAEGGYTF. The chain couples TRBV19 to TRBJ1-2; TRBD1 matches at 7 bases. After removal of 6 bases from V and 7 bases from J, the junction contained 11 bases not matched to a gene. This CDR3 contains 14 residues. From germline, CDR1 is LNHDA and CDR2 SQIVND (reference sequence).

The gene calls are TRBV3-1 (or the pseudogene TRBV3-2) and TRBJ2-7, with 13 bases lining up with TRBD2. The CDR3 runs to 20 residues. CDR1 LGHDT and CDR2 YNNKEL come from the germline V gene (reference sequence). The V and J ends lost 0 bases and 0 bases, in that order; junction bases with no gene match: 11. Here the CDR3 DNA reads TGTGCCAGCAGCCAAGACAATGGACTAGCGGGAGCAGTGGTCTCCTACGAGCAGTACGTC. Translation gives CASSQDNGLAGAVVSYEQYV.